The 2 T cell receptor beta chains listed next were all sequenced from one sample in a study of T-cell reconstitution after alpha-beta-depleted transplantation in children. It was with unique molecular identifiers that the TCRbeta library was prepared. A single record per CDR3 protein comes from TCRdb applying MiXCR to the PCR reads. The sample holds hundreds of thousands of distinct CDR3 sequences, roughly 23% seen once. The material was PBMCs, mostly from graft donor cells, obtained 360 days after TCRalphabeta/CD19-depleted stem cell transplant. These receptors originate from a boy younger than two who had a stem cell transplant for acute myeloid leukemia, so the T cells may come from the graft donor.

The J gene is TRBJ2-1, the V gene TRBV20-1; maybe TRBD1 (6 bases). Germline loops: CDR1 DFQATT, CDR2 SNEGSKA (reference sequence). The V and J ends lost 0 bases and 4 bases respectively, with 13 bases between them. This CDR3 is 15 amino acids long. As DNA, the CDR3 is TGCAGTGCTAGAGATGTACTAAGGGGGTACAATGAGCAGTTCTTC. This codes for CSARDVLRGYNEQFF.

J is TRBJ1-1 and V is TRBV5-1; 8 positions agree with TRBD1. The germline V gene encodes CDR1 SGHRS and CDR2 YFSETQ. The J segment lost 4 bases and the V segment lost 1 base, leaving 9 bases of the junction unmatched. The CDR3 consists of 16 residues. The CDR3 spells CASSLITGGLGTEAFF. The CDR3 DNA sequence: TGCGCCAGCAGCTTGATTACAGGGGGGTTGGGCACTGAAGCTTTCTTT.